This T cell receptor beta chain was identified in a study of Ad26.COV2.S vaccination and SARS-CoV-2 variants. Whole-study context: Ad26.COV2.S was injected intramuscularly once or twice, 56 days apart.

Broader study findings: Vaccinees displayed broader spike-specific TCR repertoires than placebo recipients.

A note on this clone: Its antigen is as yet unknown. Compared with germline, one end of the junction differs, possibly owing to a read error. This same CDR3 is encoded by further DNA sequences in the sample.

Treatment given: around 19 received Ad26.COV2.S at low or high dose, single or two shots; roughly 5 received placebo; per-sample allocation not given. At day 63 after the first vaccine or placebo injection, samples were drawn. Adults aged 18-55 years in Boston included the donor. Sequencing used immunoSEQ multiplex PCR; TCRdb keeps in-frame clones, though not all of them. The table includes 380,000 or so clones, around 82% detected once. Sequencing was performed on peripheral blood, taken in a trial of Ad26.COV2.S vaccine versus placebo. The clonotype was recovered from a person aged 18 to 59 who received the Ad26.COV2.S COVID-19 vaccine or a placebo.

The CDR3 here is CASSRQSGRDTQYF. The DNA of the CDR3 is TGTGCCAGCAGCCGACAAAGCGGGAGAGATACGCAATATTTT. V is TRBV6-5 and J is TRBJ2-3; 8 bases map to TRBD2. Germline CDR1 MNHEY, CDR2 SVGAGI. This CDR3 is 14 amino acids long.